The 20 T cell receptor beta chains below were found in one sample sequenced in a study of blood T cell repertoires in COVID-19 (dated by TCRdb to the early 2020s). The protocol used for the library was the immunoSEQ multiplex PCR assay. Entries here come from immuneACCESS through TCRdb and include only in-frame sequences with V and J called. Some clones fail to appear in such tables; in the studies checked, an unresolved V gene covers under half of the shortfall, and the cause of the remainder is unknown. The sample table records 160,000 or so clones; approximately 80% of these occur just once. Approximately 8% of the sample goes to the ten largest clones. Sequencing was carried out using PBMCs or T cells enriched from blood (not recorded which). These receptors came from a woman in her 50s who had recovered from COVID-19.

The chain is built from TRBV19 and TRBJ1-3; TRBD1 matches at 7 bases. The V gene's germline CDR1 is LNHDA and CDR2 SQIVND (reference sequence). V lost 3 bases, J lost 4 bases, and 9 bases stayed unmatched. The CDR3 runs 16 residues. CDR3 loop: CASSITGVQAGNTIYF. As DNA, the CDR3 is TGTGCCAGTAGTATCACAGGGGTACAAGCCGGAAACACCATATATTTT.

V is TRBV6-6 and J is TRBJ1-1; TRBD1 is a possible D gene (5 bases). Trimming left V 2 bases short and J 6 bases short, with 13 bases between. CDR1 is MNHNY, CDR2 SVGAGI, per germline (reference sequence). The CDR3 consists of 14 residues. The CDR3 protein is CASSYQDKMSEAFF. Written as DNA, the CDR3 is TGTGCCAGCAGTTACCAGGACAAGATGTCTGAAGCTTTCTTT.

The CDR3 loop is CASSQLGRGAETQYF. CDR3 in DNA: TGTGCCAGCAGCCAGCTAGGGCGGGGGGCCGAGACCCAGTACTTC. The J gene is TRBJ2-5, the V gene TRBV7-2, with 8 nucleotides matching TRBD2. V was clipped by 5 bases and J by 5 bases; unmatched bases: 10. CDR1 and CDR2 from the germline V gene are SGHTA and FQGNSA. This CDR3 has 15 amino acids.

This clone was found once. This rearrangement joins TRBV6-5 to TRBJ1-2, with TRBD1 matching over 9 bases. Per germline, CDR1 MNHEY and CDR2 SVGAGI. The CDR3 consists of 14 residues. V dropped 7 bases and J dropped 8; count of bases not matched to a gene: 11. The CDR3 region has the DNA TGTGCCAGCATTCGGGACAGGGCATCGGGCGGCTACACCTTC. Translated: CASIRDRASGGYTF.

The chain links TRBV7-2 to TRBJ2-5; D gene uncertain. CDR3 length: 11 amino acids. CDR1 is SGHTA, CDR2 FQGNSA, per germline. Trimming took 5 bases from V and 11 from J, leaving 12 bases between them. CDR3 DNA sequence: TGTGCCAGCAGCCCGATAAGAGAGCAGTACTTC. This translates into CASSPIREQYF.

This clone was picked up one time. CDR3 coding DNA: TGTGCCAGCAGTCAGACTAGCGGCTCCTACAATGAGCAGTTCTTC. This sequence encodes CASSQTSGSYNEQFF. This chain links TRBV3-1 (or the pseudogene TRBV3-2) with TRBJ2-1; 9 positions match TRBD2. The CDR3 is made up of 15 amino acids. With V trimmed by 6 bases and J by 0 bases, 3 bases remained unmatched. CDR1 and CDR2 from the germline V gene are LGHDT and YNNKEL (reference sequence).

The chain couples TRBV6-5 to TRBJ1-1; D uncertain. Germline assignment: CDR1 MNHEY and CDR2 SVGAGI. The CDR3 is made up of 13 amino acids. Trimming removed 7 bases at V and 0 bases at J, with 9 bases between. CDR3 sequence (DNA): TGTGCCAGCAAAAAGACTATGAACACTGAAGCTTTCTTT. This encodes CASKKTMNTEAFF.

The chain carries TRBV28 and TRBJ2-1; 8 bases align to TRBD1. Germline-derived CDR1 and CDR2 are MDHEN and SYDVKM. The CDR3 extends over 15 amino acids. With V trimmed by 7 bases and J by 2 bases, 7 bases remained unmatched. The CDR3 region is CASTLSTGAYNEQFF. The CDR3 DNA reads as TGTGCCAGCACCTTGTCGACAGGGGCCTACAATGAGCAGTTCTTC. Full variable domain (rest looked up from reference TRBV28 and TRBJ2-1): DVKVTQSSRYLVKRTGEKVFLECVQDMDHENMFWYRQDPGLGLRLIYFSYDVKMKEKGDIPEGYSVSREKKERFSLILESASTNQTSMYLCASTLSTGAYNEQFFGPGTRLTVL.

The chain couples TRBV7-6 to TRBJ2-1, with 7 bases matching TRBD2. Trimming at V came to 0 bases and at J to 6 bases, leaving 2 bases not matched to a gene. The CDR3 consists of 14 residues. Looked up from germline, CDR1 is SGHVS and CDR2 is FNYEAQ. The CDR3 DNA reads as TGTGCCAGCAGCTTAGCTGCTAGCGGCAATGAGCAGTTCTTC. Its protein product is CASSLAASGNEQFF.

V is TRBV10-3 and J is TRBJ1-1; tentatively, D is TRBD1 (5 bases). Trimming cost V 0 bases and J 5 bases, with 10 bases left between them. CDR1 ENHRY and CDR2 SYGVKD come from the germline V gene. The CDR3 totals 14 residues. CDR3 in amino acids: CAISESRDGTEAFF. CDR3 nucleotides: TGTGCCATCAGTGAGTCCAGGGATGGGACTGAAGCTTTCTTT.

The J gene is TRBJ1-2, the V gene TRBV3-1 (or the pseudogene TRBV3-2); the match to TRBD1 covers 8 bases. There are 13 residues in the CDR3. Germline V CDR1 and CDR2: LGHDT, YNNKEL (reference sequence). Unmatched junction bases numbered 4, after V lost 3 bases and J lost 7 bases. The CDR3 nucleotides are TGTGCCAGCAGCCATGGACAGGGAAGTGGCTACACCTTC. Translation: CASSHGQGSGYTF.

The chain combines TRBV29-1 with TRBJ1-1; D not certain. From germline, CDR1 is SQVTM and CDR2 ANQGSEA. The V and J ends lost 6 bases and 3 bases respectively, with 11 bases between them. This CDR3 is 12 amino acids long. CDR3 in amino acids: CSVETTDTEAFF. The CDR3 DNA follows: TGCAGCGTGGAAACCACGGACACTGAAGCTTTCTTT. The full variable domain, completed using reference TRBV29-1 and TRBJ1-1, is SAVISQKPSRDICQRGTSLTIQCQVDSQVTMMFWYRQQPGQSLTLIATANQGSEATYESGFVIDKFPISRPNLTFSTLTVSNMSPEDSSIYLCSVETTDTEAFFGQGTRLTVV.

This clone was seen a few times. The chain has TRBV2 and TRBJ1-4; D is ambiguous. The CDR3 spans 14 residues. Deletions cut 6 bases from V and 0 bases from J, with 8 bases between. From germline, CDR1 is SNHLY and CDR2 FYNNEI. The CDR3 sequence is CASRDISTNEKLFF. CDR3 DNA sequence: TGTGCCAGCAGAGACATATCAACTAATGAAAAACTGTTTTTT.

V and J are TRBV4-3 and TRBJ2-3; 12 nucleotides align to TRBD2. The length of the CDR3 is 18 residues. J gave up 7 bases and V 1 base, and 12 bases lay outside the gene matches. Germline V CDR1 and CDR2: LGHNA, YSLEER. The CDR3 DNA is TGCGCCAGCAGCCAAGGGGCCCCTAGCGGGAGGGCCGGGTATACGCAGTATTTT. This translates into CASSQGAPSGRAGYTQYF.

This chain uses TRBV6-5 with TRBJ2-3, with D uncertain. The CDR3 covers 14 residues. Germline V lookup: CDR1 MNHEY, CDR2 SVGAGI. V lost 2 bases and J lost 4, with 10 bases in between. CDR3 bases: TGTGCCAGCAGTTACGGATTCCAGGCAGATACGCAGTATTTT. It codes for CASSYGFQADTQYF.

This sequence joins TRBV7-2 and TRBJ1-5, with a tentative D call TRBD1 (5 bases). Germline-derived CDR1 and CDR2 are SGHTA and FQGNSA. V dropped 5 bases and J dropped 6 bases, with 14 bases sitting between them. There are 14 residues in the CDR3. The CDR3 sequence is CASSTRGDGQPQHF. For the CDR3, the DNA is TGTGCCAGCAGCACACGGGGGGATGGTCAGCCCCAGCATTTT.

This clone was detected only a few times. J is TRBJ1-2 and V is TRBV6-1; a possible D gene is TRBD1 (6 bases). The CDR3 covers 15 residues. Trimming removed 1 base from V and 4 bases from J, with 13 bases in between. Germline V gives CDR1 MNHNS, CDR2 SASEGT. The CDR3 here is CASSEVTGIGYGYTF. The CDR3 region has the DNA TGTGCCAGCAGTGAAGTTACAGGGATCGGCTATGGCTACACCTTC.

In this sample, this clone turned up once. This sequence joins TRBV11-2 and TRBJ2-3, with a weak D call TRBD2 (5 bases). The CDR3 contains 12 residues. V was pared by 5 bases and J by 10 bases, with 13 bases between. Germline V lookup: CDR1 SGHAT, CDR2 FQNNGV. The DNA of the CDR3 is TGTGCCAGCAGCAACCTACTAGAGGCGCAGTATTTT. Translation gives CASSNLLEAQYF.

The chain uses TRBV9 and TRBJ2-7; D ambiguous. This CDR3 is built from 16 residues. CDR1 and CDR2 from the germline V gene are SGDLS and YYNGEE. With 1 base removed from V and 6 bases from J, the gap between germline ends came to 20 bases. CDR3 coding DNA: TGTGCCAGCAGCGTAAGGTCGACTGGCCCCTCTACCGAGCAGTACTTC. Encoded protein: CASSVRSTGPSTEQYF.

The V call is TRBV11-2, the J call TRBJ2-1; 7 nucleotides agree with TRBD1. V gave up 5 bases and J gave up 0 bases; unmatched junction bases: 4. This CDR3 contains 15 residues. Germline assignment: CDR1 SGHAT and CDR2 FQNNGV. The CDR3 sequence: CASSPRDSSYNEQFF. CDR3 bases: TGTGCCAGCAGCCCAAGGGACAGCTCCTACAATGAGCAGTTCTTC.